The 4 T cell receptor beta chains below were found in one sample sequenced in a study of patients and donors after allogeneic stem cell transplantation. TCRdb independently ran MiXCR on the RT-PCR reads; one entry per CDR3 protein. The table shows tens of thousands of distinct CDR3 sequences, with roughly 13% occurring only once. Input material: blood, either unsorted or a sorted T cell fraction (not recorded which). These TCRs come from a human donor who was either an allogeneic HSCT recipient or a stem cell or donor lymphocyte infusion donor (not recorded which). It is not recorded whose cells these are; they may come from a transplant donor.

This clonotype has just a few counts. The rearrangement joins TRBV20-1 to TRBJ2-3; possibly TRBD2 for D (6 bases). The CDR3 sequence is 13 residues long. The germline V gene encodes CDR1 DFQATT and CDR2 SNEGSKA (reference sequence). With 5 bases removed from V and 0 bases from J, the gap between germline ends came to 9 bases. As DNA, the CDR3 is TGCAGTGCTGGGAGCGGGAGCACAGATACGCAGTATTTT. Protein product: CSAGSGSTDTQYF.

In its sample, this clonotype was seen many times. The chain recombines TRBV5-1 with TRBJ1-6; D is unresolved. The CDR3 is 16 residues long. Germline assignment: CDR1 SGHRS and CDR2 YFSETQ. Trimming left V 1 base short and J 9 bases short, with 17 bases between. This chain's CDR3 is CASSLWARRYGSPLHF. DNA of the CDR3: TGCGCCAGCAGCTTGTGGGCCAGGAGATACGGTTCACCCCTCCACTTT.

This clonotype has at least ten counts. The CDR3 region is CASSDGQGFYNEQFF. As DNA, the CDR3 is TGCGCCAGCAGTGACGGGCAGGGGTTCTACAATGAGCAGTTCTTC. The J gene is TRBJ2-1, the V gene TRBV10-1; tentative D call: TRBD1 (6 bases). V gave up 3 bases and J gave up 3 bases, with 12 bases separating them. From germline, CDR1 is WNHNN and CDR2 SYGVQD (reference sequence). The length of the CDR3 is 15 residues.

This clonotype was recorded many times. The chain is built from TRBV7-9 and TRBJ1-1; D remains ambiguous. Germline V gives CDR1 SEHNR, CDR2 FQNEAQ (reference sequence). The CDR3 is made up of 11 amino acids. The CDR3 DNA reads TGTGCAGCACTACGTAACACTGAAGCTTTCTTT. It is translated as CAALRNTEAFF.